The rows below give T cell receptor beta chains drawn from one sample of a study of shared clonotypes between healthy human individuals. Assay used: immunoSEQ multiplex PCR; TCRdb lists only in-frame clones, some missing. In the table there are about 2 million clones, 85% to 95% of which are singletons. The sample consisted of naive CD8+ T cells sorted from blood. These receptors came from a man younger than 30 in good health. Each CDR3 is given with its conserved first and last residue. Each record gives: clone size, J gene, D gene, V gene, CDR3 protein, CDR3 DNA. The D gene is left open where the match is weak. A row's size may be missing; if present it is once, few, many or a size class.

>-|TRBJ2-7|-|TRBV9
CASSTLGDEQYF
TGTGCCAGCAGCACTTTAGGGGACGAGCAGTACTTC
>-|TRBJ2-2|-|TRBV28
CATKVKMNTGELFF
TGTGCCACCAAGGTTAAGATGAACACCGGGGAGCTGTTTTTT
>-|TRBJ2-2|-|TRBV5-1
CASTNTGELFF
TGCGCCAGCACAAACACCGGGGAGCTGTTTTTT
>-|TRBJ1-1|-|TRBV4-3
CASSQVPKGEAFF
TGCGCCAGCAGCCAAGTCCCGAAAGGTGAAGCTTTCTTT
>-|TRBJ1-1|-|TRBV30
CAWSVEANTEAFF
TGTGCCTGGAGTGTTGAAGCGAACACTGAAGCTTTCTTT
>-|TRBJ2-7|-|TRBV30
CAWDMGSSYEQYF
TGTGCCTGGGACATGGGCAGCTCGTACGAGCAGTACTTC
>-|TRBJ2-7|-|TRBV6-1
CASSEQGGVSSYEQYF
TGTGCCAGCAGTGAACAGGGGGGCGTAAGCTCCTACGAGCAGTACTTC
>-|TRBJ1-2|-|TRBV4-1
CASSQDIVNPAYGYTF
TGCGCCAGCAGCCAAGATATTGTCAACCCCGCCTATGGCTACACCTTC
>-|TRBJ2-1|-|TRBV5-6
CASSLMEGPPLF
TGTGCCAGCAGCTTGATGGAGGGGCCTCCCCTCTTC
>-|TRBJ2-7|TRBD1|TRBV27
CASSLGGDREAYEQYF
TGTGCCAGCAGTTTAGGGGGGGACAGGGAAGCTTACGAGCAGTACTTC
>-|TRBJ2-3|-|TRBV6-5
CASSYGGTPLTQYF
TGTGCCAGCAGTTACGGGGGGACTCCACTTACGCAGTATTTT
>-|TRBJ2-7|-|TRBV4-3
CASSQEAGFSYEQYF
TGCGCCAGCAGCCAAGAGGCGGGTTTCTCCTACGAGCAGTACTTC
>-|TRBJ1-1|TRBD1|TRBV6-1
CASTRQGVNTEAFF
TGTGCCAGCACCCGACAGGGGGTGAACACTGAAGCTTTCTTT
>-|TRBJ2-7|TRBD2|TRBV27
CASSNLGVAGGSSYEQYF
TGTGCCAGCAGTAACCTTGGGGTAGCGGGGGGAAGCTCCTACGAGCAGTACTTC
>-|TRBJ2-5|TRBD2|TRBV7-6
CASSLGLAGGLQETQYF
TGTGCCAGCAGCTTAGGACTAGCGGGGGGGTTGCAAGAGACCCAGTACTTC
>-|TRBJ2-5|-|TRBV7-7
CASSLGSSGTQLQETQYF
TGTGCTAGCAGCTTAGGGAGCTCCGGGACTCAGCTTCAAGAGACCCAGTACTTC
>-|TRBJ2-1|-|TRBV4-1
CASSQKFEAPSYNEQFF
TGCGCCAGCAGCCAAAAGTTTGAGGCCCCCTCCTACAATGAGCAGTTCTTC
>once|TRBJ1-3|-|TRBV5-1
CASSLEAGFSGNTIYF
TGCGCCAGCAGCTTGGAGGCCGGATTTTCTGGAAACACCATATATTTT
>-|TRBJ2-7|-|TRBV2
CASAGPANPYEQYF
TGTGCCAGCGCAGGACCGGCCAACCCCTACGAGCAGTACTTC
>-|TRBJ2-2|TRBD1|TRBV13
CASGGQGVTGELFF
TGTGCCAGCGGGGGACAGGGGGTGACCGGGGAGCTGTTTTTT
>-|TRBJ2-2|-|TRBV2
CASIGSNTGELFF
TGTGCCAGCATCGGATCGAACACCGGGGAGCTGTTTTTT
>-|TRBJ1-3|-|TRBV9
CASSADSGNTIYF
TGTGCCAGCAGCGCGGACAGCGGAAACACCATATATTTT
>few|TRBJ2-7|TRBD1|TRBV7-2
CASSDEGALPGEQYF
TGTGCCAGCAGTGACGAGGGGGCGTTGCCGGGCGAGCAGTACTTC
>-|TRBJ2-7|TRBD1|TRBV2
CASSGDRGAYEQYF
TGTGCCAGCAGTGGGGACAGGGGAGCCTACGAGCAGTACTTC
>-|TRBJ2-3|TRBD2|TRBV9
CASSVVTSGLDTQYF
TGTGCCAGCAGCGTAGTTACTAGCGGGTTGGATACGCAGTATTTT
>once|TRBJ1-2|-|TRBV28
CASSFKTNYGYTF
TGTGCCAGCAGTTTTAAAACTAACTATGGCTACACCTTC